Below, one T cell receptor (beta chain) is given with its context. Other DNA variants within this sample encode the same CDR3. In the authors' methods: Reference gene primer amplification yielded estimated nucleated cell counts. Profiled with immunoSEQ multiplex PCR; TCRdb holds only in-frame clones, not every one. D and trimming were read from the DNA, whereas the V and J calls and clone size are those reported in that table. The profile shows roughly 130,000 clones, around 76% of them singletons. V lost 3 bases and J 1 base, leaving 6 bases between the germline ends. The CDR3 extends over 13 amino acids. Germline lookup yields CDR1 MNHEY and CDR2 SVGEGT. The data originate from a study of blood T cell repertoires in COVID-19. Turning to the study itself: Both acute and convalescent COVID-19 samples were obtained from the United States, Italy and Spain. The analysed material was cDNA or gDNA that came from T cells, B-cell-depleted T cells, or PBMCs.

This chain uses TRBV6-2 or TRBV6-3 with TRBJ2-5, with D hard to call. Sequencing was done on a sample of peripheral blood. The sequence was obtained from a man aged 80 or over with acute or convalescent COVID-19. CDR3 region: CASSYTGQETQYF. The CDR3 DNA is TGTGCCAGCAGTTATACCGGCCAAGAGACCCAGTACTTC.